Below are 23 T cell receptor beta chains sequenced from a single sample in a study of blood T cell repertoires in COVID-19. Generated by immunoSEQ multiplex PCR, the TCRdb table keeps only in-frame clones and is missing some. The data contain roughly 260,000 clones, 87% of them singletons. The sequenced sample consisted of peripheral blood. The receptors come from a woman in her 50s who had recovered from COVID-19.

The genes are TRBV29-1 and TRBJ2-1, with 8 nucleotides matching TRBD2. The length of the CDR3 is 13 residues. The V and J ends lost 3 bases and 8 bases, in that order; junction bases with no gene match: 6. Germline loops: CDR1 SQVTM, CDR2 ANQGSEA. This chain's CDR3 is CSVDGGGRYEQFF. The CDR3 DNA reads TGCAGCGTTGACGGCGGGGGGCGATATGAGCAGTTCTTC.

This chain connects TRBV25-1 to TRBJ1-4; D is possibly TRBD1 (5 bases). Germline V gene data show CDR1 as MGHDK and CDR2 as SYGVNS. Trimming removed 8 bases from V and 5 bases from J, with 15 bases in between. The CDR3 is made up of 14 amino acids. The DNA for the CDR3 is TGTGCCAGCGGGGGGGAGGGGATAAATGAAAAACTGTTTTTT. It codes for CASGGEGINEKLFF.

The table lists this clone with a count of one. The gene calls are TRBV7-9 and TRBJ1-1; weak D call: TRBD1 (6 bases). The germline gives CDR1 SEHNR, CDR2 FQNEAQ (reference sequence). V gave up 6 bases and J gave up 4 bases, with 15 bases separating them. The CDR3 is made up of 14 amino acids. CDR3 loop: CASRRRTGSTEAFF. CDR3 nucleotide sequence: TGTGCCAGCAGACGCCGTACAGGGAGCACTGAAGCTTTCTTT.

V and J are TRBV10-2 and TRBJ2-4, with 9 bases lining up with TRBD2. Germline assignment: CDR1 WSHSY and CDR2 SAAADI. Unmatched junction bases numbered 5, after V lost 6 bases and J lost 5 bases. The CDR3 loop spans 14 amino acids. The CDR3 loop is CASRGLAGENIQYF. The CDR3 DNA reads as TGCGCCAGCAGAGGCTTAGCGGGAGAAAACATTCAGTACTTC.

The chain links TRBV5-1 to TRBJ2-7, with 8 bases aligning to TRBD2. The CDR3 covers 13 residues. Germline CDR1 is SGHRS and CDR2 is YFSETQ. Trimming took 4 bases from V and 4 from J; bases not matched to a gene: 4. Written as DNA, the CDR3 is TGCGCCAGCAGCCCCGGGACTAGATACGAGCAGTACTTC. The encoded protein is CASSPGTRYEQYF.

The chain is built from TRBV19 and TRBJ1-1; 7 bases are a match to TRBD1. The J segment lost 5 bases and the V segment lost 5 bases, leaving 8 bases of the junction unmatched. CDR1 is LNHDA, CDR2 SQIVND, per germline (reference sequence). The CDR3 length is 14 residues. The CDR3 sequence is CASSPQGIGTEAFF. The CDR3 nucleotides are TGTGCCAGTAGTCCACAGGGGATCGGGACTGAAGCTTTCTTT. Full variable domain (remainder filled in from reference TRBV19 and TRBJ1-1): DGGITQSPKYLFRKEGQNVTLSCEQNLNHDAMYWYRQDPGQGLRLIYYSQIVNDFQKGDIAEGYSVSREKKESFPLTVTSAQKNPTAFYLCASSPQGIGTEAFFGQGTRLTVV.

The rearrangement joins TRBV7-2 to TRBJ1-5, with TRBD1 matching 8 bases. Germline V gene lookup returns CDR1 SGHTA and CDR2 FQGNSA. Trimming took 5 bases from V and 7 from J; bases not matched to a gene: 7. CDR3 length equals 14 residues. The CDR3 nucleotides read TGTGCCAGCAGCCTAAACAGGGGGGGGCAGCCCCAGCATTTT. It codes for CASSLNRGGQPQHF.

This chain connects TRBV2 to TRBJ1-2; 7 bases agree with TRBD1. Germline loops: CDR1 SNHLY, CDR2 FYNNEI. The CDR3 is 14 amino acids. Germline trimming cut 5 bases from V and 5 bases from J; bases unmatched to any gene: 8. CDR3 sequence: CASSRDRATYGYTF. The CDR3 DNA is TGTGCCAGCAGTAGAGACAGGGCAACTTATGGCTACACCTTC.

The CDR3 coding sequence is TGTGCCTGGAGTGTACTGTCGGAAGCTTTCTTT. Translated, it gives CAWSVLSEAFF. The chain recombines TRBV30 with TRBJ1-1; D unresolved. The CDR3 loop spans 11 amino acids. Germline values: CDR1 GTSNPN, CDR2 SVGIG (reference sequence). V dropped 0 bases and J dropped 8 bases, with 7 bases sitting between them.

The chain recombines TRBV30 with TRBJ2-3, with 10 bases matching TRBD1. This CDR3 region has 15 residues. J gave up 9 bases and V 4 bases, and 13 bases lay outside the gene matches. CDR1 GTSNPN and CDR2 SVGIG come from the germline V gene (reference sequence). CDR3 bases: TGTGCCTGGACCCCGACAGGGGGCAGGGCCGGAACGCAGTATTTT. It encodes CAWTPTGGRAGTQYF. Full variable domain (remainder filled in from reference TRBV30 and TRBJ2-3): SQTIHQWPATLVQPVGSPLSLECTVEGTSNPNLYWYRQAAGRGLQLLFYSVGIGQISSEVPQNLSASRPQDRQFILSSKKLLLSDSGFYLCAWTPTGGRAGTQYFGPGTRLTVL.

This clone was detected only a few times. The chain combines TRBV30 with TRBJ1-2, with TRBD1 matching over 7 bases. From germline, CDR1 is GTSNPN and CDR2 SVGIG (reference sequence). After removal of 2 bases from V and 8 bases from J, the junction contained 11 bases not matched to a gene. The CDR3 spans 14 residues. CDR3 bases: TGTGCCTGGAGTACAGGGGTTGGTCTCGCGGGCTACACCTTC. This translates into CAWSTGVGLAGYTF.

This chain uses TRBV6-2 or TRBV6-3 with TRBJ1-1; 8 positions agree with TRBD1. Germline values: CDR1 MNHEY, CDR2 SVGEGT. J lost 5 bases, V lost 4 bases, and 6 bases had no gene match. CDR3 length: 14 amino acids. The CDR3 loop reads CASSLDRVVTEAFF. Here the CDR3 DNA reads TGTGCCAGCAGTTTGGACAGGGTCGTAACTGAAGCTTTCTTT.

V is TRBV12-3 or TRBV12-4 and J is TRBJ1-2; D ambiguous. The ends were cut back, 6 bases at V and 6 bases at J, with 14 bases in the middle. The CDR3 is 13 amino acids. CDR3 residues: CASSRTIEDGYTF. Written as DNA, the CDR3 is TGTGCCAGCAGCCGGACTATAGAGGATGGCTACACCTTC.

The chain carries TRBV28 and TRBJ2-2, with D possibly being TRBD1 (5 bases). The CDR3 spans 15 residues. The V end lost 6 bases, the J end lost 4 bases, and 15 bases lay between the germline ends. The germline CDR1 and CDR2 sequences are MDHEN and SYDVKM. The CDR3 DNA reads TGTGCCAGCAGGTCGTCGGCAGGGCCCACCGGGGAGCTGTTTTTT. Its translation: CASRSSAGPTGELFF.

V is TRBV6-6 and J is TRBJ2-7, with D possibly being TRBD1 (6 bases). This CDR3 spans 13 amino acids. CDR1 is MNHNY and CDR2 is SVGAGI in the germline V gene (reference sequence). V was clipped by 5 bases and J by 6 bases, with 14 bases between them. The CDR3 nucleotides are TGTGCCAGCAGTATTACACAGGGCGGCGAGCAGTACTTC. The encoded protein is CASSITQGGEQYF.

V usage is TRBV4-1 and J usage is TRBJ1-3, with 9 bases that match TRBD1. Germline lookup yields CDR1 MGHRA and CDR2 YSYEKL. The CDR3 has 16 residues. Trimming at V came to 3 bases and at J to 4 bases, leaving 7 bases not matched to a gene. The DNA for the CDR3 is TGCGCCAGCAGCCATCTCCAGGACAGGGGAGGAAACACCATATATTTT. This sequence encodes CASSHLQDRGGNTIYF.

The genes are TRBV5-1 and TRBJ1-1; no clear D. The V gene's germline CDR1 is SGHRS and CDR2 YFSETQ. CDR3 length: 13 amino acids. The V end lost 0 bases, the J end lost 5 bases, and 8 bases lay between the germline ends. The CDR3 spells CASSLGGLTEAFF. The CDR3 nucleotides are TGCGCCAGCAGCTTGGGAGGGCTTACTGAAGCTTTCTTT. Full variable domain (outside the CDR3, taken from reference TRBV5-1 and TRBJ1-1): KAGVTQTPRYLIKTRGQQVTLSCSPISGHRSVSWYQQTPGQGLQFLFEYFSETQRNKGNFPGRFSGRQFSNSRSEMNVSTLELGDSALYLCASSLGGLTEAFFGQGTRLTVV.

The rearrangement links TRBV28 to TRBJ1-5; the match to TRBD1 covers 9 bases. The CDR3 has 15 amino acids. The V and J ends lost 5 bases and 2 bases, in that order; junction bases with no gene match: 4. Germline V gives CDR1 MDHEN, CDR2 SYDVKM. In DNA, the CDR3 is TGTGCCAGCAGTCAGGGACAGGGACGCAATCAGCCCCAGCATTTT. Translation gives CASSQGQGRNQPQHF.

The chain is built from TRBV6-1 and TRBJ1-6, with a weak D call TRBD1 (6 bases). Germline CDR1 is MNHNS and CDR2 is SASEGT. The V end was cut by 0 bases, the J end by 8 bases, with 14 bases between. This CDR3 has 16 amino acids. Here the CDR3 DNA reads TGTGCCAGCAGTGAAGCGCCGGGACACCCGGATTCACCCCTCCACTTT. This encodes CASSEAPGHPDSPLHF.

The V gene is TRBV28, the J gene TRBJ1-2; 10 nucleotides align to TRBD1. The CDR3 is 15 residues long. V shed 6 bases and J 8 bases; nucleotides not matched to a gene: 12. The germline gives CDR1 MDHEN, CDR2 SYDVKM. CDR3 sequence reads: CASSPSGDRGPGYTF. In DNA, the CDR3 is TGTGCCAGCAGCCCCTCGGGGGACAGGGGTCCGGGCTACACCTTC.

The chain joins TRBV15 to TRBJ2-1; D is perhaps TRBD1 (5 bases). Between the trimmed V and J ends, which lost 1 base and 5 bases, there was a span of 9 bases. CDR1 and CDR2 from the germline V gene are LNHNV and YYDKDF (reference sequence). This CDR3 spans 14 amino acids. The CDR3 loop is CATSRVKGHNEQFF. The CDR3 DNA follows: TGTGCCACCAGCAGAGTAAAGGGGCACAATGAGCAGTTCTTC.

The rearrangement joins TRBV5-1 to TRBJ2-7; the match to TRBD2 covers 8 bases. Germline assignment: CDR1 SGHRS and CDR2 YFSETQ. V gave up 4 bases and J gave up 6 bases; unmatched junction bases: 27. This CDR3 region has 20 residues. The CDR3 here is CASSPYRLSAGGPTSIEQYF. CDR3 nucleotide sequence: TGCGCCAGCAGCCCATACCGTCTGTCGGCGGGAGGACCAACCTCTATCGAGCAGTACTTC.

V is TRBV18 and J is TRBJ2-7; 8 bases line up with TRBD1. CDR3 size: 14 residues. Trimming at V came to 2 bases and at J to 4 bases, leaving 4 bases not matched to a gene. Germline V gene data show CDR1 as KGHSH and CDR2 as LQKENI. The CDR3 DNA follows: TGTGCCAGCTCACCAAGGACAGGGCATTACGAGCAGTACTTC. This codes for CASSPRTGHYEQYF.